This T cell receptor beta chain came from a study of T cells in Graves' hyperthyroidism and ophthalmopathy. General observations from the study: Ophthalmopathy, as predicted by the model, came a median around 6.7 months after the prediction. Expanded thyroid clonotypes (above 0.001) were mostly also found in blood.

Trimming at V came to 2 bases and at J to 1 base, leaving 3 bases not matched to a gene. CDR3 length: 16 amino acids. The sample holds one count of this clonotype. What it binds is unknown. With duration under 3 months, ophthalmopathy was active: Clinical Activity Score at least 3, NOSPECS at least 4. Researchers took RNA transcripts and amplified the TCR beta CDR3 regions from them. TCR CDR3 regions were first amplified by RT-PCR with HTBI primers. TCRdb redid the calling of the multiplex PCR reads with MiXCR, one entry per CDR3 protein. The sample lists hundreds of thousands of distinct CDR3 sequences, over 12% occurring once.

Sequenced: blood. This TCR derives from a woman aged 40 to 49 with Graves' ophthalmopathy. V gene TRBV12-3 or TRBV12-4 combines with J gene TRBJ2-4, with 9 bases identical to TRBD2. The CDR3 coding sequence is TGTGCCAGCAGTTTAAATGCGGGAGGGGCCAAAAACATTCAGTACTTC. Translated, it gives CASSLNAGGAKNIQYF.